The clone carrying this T cell receptor beta chain has just one count. Its antigen is currently unknown. The PCR had 60 Vbeta and 13 Jbeta primers. Sequenced by immunoSEQ multiplex PCR; TCRdb stores in-frame clones only, minus some. This table has about 140,000 clones, roughly 88% appearing once. CDR1 and CDR2 (germline): MNHEY, SVGAGI. V shed 5 bases and J 5 bases; nucleotides not matched to a gene: 3. The CDR3 has 13 amino acids. These data originate in a study of cytomegalovirus exposure and HLA in healthy donors. Study-wide results and caveats: Roughly even sequencing depth across donors was the assumption behind the presence/absence analyses. Later analysis demonstrated an association between a missense DCLRE1C variant and TCR beta V- and J-gene trimming.

The sample taken for sequencing was PBMCs. V and J are TRBV6-5 and TRBJ1-1, with 9 bases lining up with TRBD1. The receptor was isolated from a woman between 40 and 50 years old in good health and CMV-seronegative. Here the CDR3 reads CASSGTGKTEAFF. The DNA of the CDR3 is TGTGCCAGCAGTGGGACAGGGAAAACTGAAGCTTTCTTT.